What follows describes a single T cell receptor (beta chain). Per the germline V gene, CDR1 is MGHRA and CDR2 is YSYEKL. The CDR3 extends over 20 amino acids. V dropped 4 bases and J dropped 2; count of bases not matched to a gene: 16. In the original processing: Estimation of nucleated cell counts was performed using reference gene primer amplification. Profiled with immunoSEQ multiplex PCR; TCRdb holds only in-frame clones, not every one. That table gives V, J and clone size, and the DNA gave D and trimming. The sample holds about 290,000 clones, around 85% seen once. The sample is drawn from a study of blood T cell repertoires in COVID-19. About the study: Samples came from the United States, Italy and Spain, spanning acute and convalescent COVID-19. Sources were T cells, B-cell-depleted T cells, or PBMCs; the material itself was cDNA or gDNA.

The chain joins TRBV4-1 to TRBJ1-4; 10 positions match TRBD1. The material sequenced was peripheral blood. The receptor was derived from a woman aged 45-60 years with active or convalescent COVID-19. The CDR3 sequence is CASSRPKPTGGAGTNEKLFF. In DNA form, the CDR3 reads TGCGCCAGCAGCCGACCCAAACCGACAGGGGGCGCAGGGACTAATGAAAAACTGTTTTTT.